Each of the 31 T cell receptor beta chains below was sequenced from the same sample in a study of CD8 T cells in Susac syndrome. cDNA came from roughly 0.5 to 1 ug RNA primed by random hexamers. One entry per CDR3 protein, called by TCRdb with MiXCR from the immunoSEQ multiplex PCR reads. The sample holds some 190,000 distinct CDR3 sequences, approximately 94% seen once. The sequenced sample was CD4+ T cells from PBMCs. The receptor source for this set is a human donor in good health.

The chain carries TRBV20-1 and TRBJ1-2, with D perhaps TRBD1 (6 bases). Germline V gene lookup returns CDR1 DFQATT and CDR2 SNEGSKA (reference sequence). Trimming took off 6 bases at V and 1 base at J, with 12 bases between the two ends. CDR3 size: 13 residues. The CDR3 loop is CSAARGVNYGYTF. In DNA form, the CDR3 reads TGCAGTGCAGCCAGGGGTGTTAACTATGGCTACACCTTC.

The rearrangement joins TRBV20-1 to TRBJ2-7; D unresolved. The ends were cut back, 1 base at V and 0 bases at J, with 16 bases in the middle. Germline values: CDR1 DFQATT, CDR2 SNEGSKA (reference sequence). The CDR3 length is 16 residues. This CDR3 reads CSARAVTFIASYEQYF. The CDR3 DNA reads TGCAGTGCTAGAGCCGTTACCTTTATCGCCTCCTACGAGCAGTACTTC.

This rearrangement joins TRBV7-2 to TRBJ2-7; a weak D match, TRBD1 (5 bases). This CDR3 comprises 15 residues. V was cut by 5 bases and J by 0 bases, with 14 bases left in between. Germline CDR1 reads SGHTA; CDR2 reads FQGNSA. As DNA, the CDR3 is TGTGCCAGCAGCCCAAGGGGTTGGGGCTCCTACGAGCAGTACTTC. It is translated as CASSPRGWGSYEQYF.

This chain uses TRBV30 with TRBJ2-1; TRBD2 matches 11 bases. This CDR3 has 15 residues. The V gene end was trimmed by 4 bases and the J gene end by 7 bases; junction bases not matched to a gene: 9. Germline V gene data show CDR1 as GTSNPN and CDR2 as SVGIG (reference sequence). For the CDR3, the DNA is TGTGCCTGGAACCTAGCGGGAGGATTGGCAAATGAGCAGTTCTTC. As protein: CAWNLAGGLANEQFF.

The chain links TRBV20-1 to TRBJ2-1; a possible D gene is TRBD2 (6 bases). CDR3 size: 16 residues. Deletions cut 1 base from V and 2 bases from J, with 15 bases between. The germline CDR1 and CDR2 sequences are DFQATT and SNEGSKA (reference sequence). CDR3 amino acids: CSARGHSGQAYNEQFF. CDR3 coding DNA: TGCAGTGCTAGAGGACATAGCGGCCAAGCCTACAATGAGCAGTTCTTC.

V gene TRBV6-5 combines with J gene TRBJ2-4; TRBD2 matches 7 bases. The CDR3 contains 12 residues. V dropped 7 bases and J dropped 9; count of bases not matched to a gene: 6. Germline V CDR1 and CDR2: MNHEY, SVGAGI. CDR3 loop: CASMTSYSIQYF. DNA of the CDR3: TGTGCCAGCATGACTAGCTATTCCATTCAGTACTTC.

The CDR3 region is CASRGQGLTNEQFF. In DNA, the CDR3 is TGTGCCAGCAGGGGACAGGGGTTGACTAATGAGCAGTTCTTC. The chain carries TRBV12-3 or TRBV12-4 and TRBJ2-1, with 10 positions matching TRBD1. This CDR3 is built from 14 residues. The V and J ends lost 6 bases and 7 bases, in that order; junction bases with no gene match: 6.

The CDR3 bases are TGTGCCAGCAACCCTTTGAGGACAGGGACAGATACGCAGTATTTT. Translated, it gives CASNPLRTGTDTQYF. The chain employs TRBV2 and TRBJ2-3; 8 bases agree with TRBD1. V gave up 7 bases and J gave up 3 bases; unmatched junction bases: 9. CDR3 length: 15 residues. Germline V gene lookup returns CDR1 SNHLY and CDR2 FYNNEI.

The chain joins TRBV29-1 to TRBJ2-3, with 13 bases lining up with TRBD2. J was trimmed by 6 bases and V by 4 bases; bases with no gene match: 4. Germline V gene sequence: CDR1 SQVTM, CDR2 ANQGSEA. This CDR3 spans 14 amino acids. The CDR3 DNA follows: TGCAGCGTTGTGAGGACTAGCGGGAGTGATACGCAGTATTTT. Its protein is CSVVRTSGSDTQYF.

The chain joins TRBV29-1 to TRBJ2-3, with D possibly being TRBD1 or TRBD2 (5 bases each). This CDR3 has 13 amino acids. Germline V gene data show CDR1 as SQVTM and CDR2 as ANQGSEA. Deletions cut 7 bases from V and 4 bases from J, with 15 bases between. CDR3 nucleotides: TGCAGCGCGTTGAATGGGGGAGCAGATACGCAGTATTTT. Amino acids: CSALNGGADTQYF.

The CDR3 DNA reads as TGTGCCAGCAGCCCCGAGACTAGCGAGGGAATTCAGTACTTC. It is translated as CASSPETSEGIQYF. The chain joins TRBV9 to TRBJ2-4; 8 nucleotides match TRBD2. The ends lost 4 bases at V and 10 bases at J; junction bases unmatched: 10. The CDR3 runs to 14 residues. The germline V gene has CDR1 SGDLS and CDR2 YYNGEE.

The sample holds one count of this clonotype. J is TRBJ2-5 and V is TRBV6-2 or TRBV6-3, with 8 bases fitting TRBD1. After removal of 7 bases from V and 7 bases from J, the junction contained 8 bases not matched to a gene. Per the germline V gene, CDR1 is MNHEY and CDR2 is SVGEGT. The CDR3 is 13 amino acids. The CDR3 region has the DNA TGTGCCAGCATCCAGGACAGGGCGGGGACCCAGTACTTC. Protein sequence: CASIQDRAGTQYF.

This rearrangement joins TRBV29-1 to TRBJ2-4, with TRBD1 as a possible D gene (6 bases). V was clipped by 5 bases and J by 4 bases, with 12 bases between them. Germline V gene data show CDR1 as SQVTM and CDR2 as ANQGSEA. This CDR3 is built from 13 residues. The CDR3 loop reads CSVYGQLKNIQYF. CDR3 in DNA: TGCAGCGTTTACGGACAGCTAAAAAACATTCAGTACTTC. The variable domain in full, completed from reference TRBV29-1 and TRBJ2-4, reads SAVISQKPSRDICQRGTSLTIQCQVDSQVTMMFWYRQQPGQSLTLIATANQGSEATYESGFVIDKFPISRPNLTFSTLTVSNMSPEDSSIYLCSVYGQLKNIQYFGAGTRLSVL.

This chain uses TRBV7-9 with TRBJ2-2; D uncertain. CDR1 SEHNR and CDR2 FQNEAQ come from the germline V gene (reference sequence). Trimming left V 5 bases short and J 7 bases short, with 5 bases between. The CDR3 is made up of 11 amino acids. The CDR3 bases are TGTGCCAGCAGCAGTAGCGGGGAGCTGTTTTTT. It specifies CASSSSGELFF.

The table lists this clonotype with a few counts. The chain is built from TRBV12-3 or TRBV12-4 and TRBJ2-2, with a possible D match to TRBD2 (5 bases). The V gene lost 2 bases and the J gene lost 7 bases, with 8 bases spanning the gap. CDR3 size: 13 residues. The CDR3 bases are TGTGCCAGCAGTTTACGGGGTAGCGGGGAGCTGTTTTTT. Encoded protein: CASSLRGSGELFF.

This sequence joins TRBV6-5 and TRBJ2-1, with unresolved D. The CDR3 covers 13 residues. Trimming stripped 3 bases from V and 0 bases from J, with 3 bases between. The V gene's germline CDR1 is MNHEY and CDR2 SVGAGI. CDR3 coding DNA: TGTGCCAGCAGTTATAGCTCCTACAATGAGCAGTTCTTC. As protein: CASSYSSYNEQFF.

The rearrangement uses TRBV7-2 and TRBJ2-7; 9 bases agree with TRBD1. There are 15 residues in the CDR3. Trimming at V came to 5 bases and at J to 2 bases, leaving 7 bases not matched to a gene. CDR1 and CDR2 (germline): SGHTA, FQGNSA. In DNA, the CDR3 is TGTGCCAGCAGCCACGGGACAGGGACCCCCTACGAGCAGTACTTC. Translated, it gives CASSHGTGTPYEQYF.

This chain connects TRBV27 to TRBJ2-4, with 15 bases lining up with TRBD2. Germline V gives CDR1 MNHEY, CDR2 SMNVEV (reference sequence). Trimming at V came to 5 bases and at J to 7 bases, leaving 6 bases not matched to a gene. The CDR3 covers 16 residues. CDR3 in amino acids: CASSVTGLAGGNIQYF. CDR3 DNA: TGTGCCAGCAGTGTAACGGGACTAGCGGGAGGCAACATTCAGTACTTC.

The chain joins TRBV4-3 to TRBJ2-5; D not certain. Germline CDR1 reads LGHNA; CDR2 reads YSLEER. V dropped 0 bases and J dropped 1 base, with 12 bases sitting between them. The CDR3 totals 16 residues. The CDR3 spells CASSQEGGRAQETQYF. For the CDR3, the DNA is TGCGCCAGCAGCCAAGAGGGCGGCAGAGCCCAAGAGACCCAGTACTTC.

J is TRBJ2-7 and V is TRBV29-1; D is perhaps TRBD2 (6 bases). This CDR3 spans 14 amino acids. The germline gives CDR1 SQVTM, CDR2 ANQGSEA. With 4 bases removed from V and 3 bases from J, the gap between germline ends came to 16 bases. The CDR3 loop reads CSVAWDGGIYEQYF. The CDR3 DNA is TGCAGCGTTGCCTGGGACGGAGGGATCTACGAGCAGTACTTC.

The V call is TRBV27, the J call TRBJ2-3; the match to TRBD2 covers 7 bases. The trim removed 5 bases at V and 0 bases at J, leaving 5 bases unmatched. From germline, CDR1 is MNHEY and CDR2 SMNVEV (reference sequence). The length of the CDR3 is 15 residues. CDR3 sequence (DNA): TGTGCCAGCAGTCCAACGGGGGGTAGCACAGATACGCAGTATTTT. It translates to CASSPTGGSTDTQYF.

The chain links TRBV20-1 to TRBJ1-2; the D is unclear. V was clipped by 6 bases and J by 8 bases, with 22 bases between them. Germline-derived CDR1 and CDR2 are DFQATT and SNEGSKA (reference sequence). The CDR3 totals 14 residues. The CDR3 nucleotides are TGCAGTGCCGAACCGTTACCGCGGGGTATGGGCTACACCTTC. The encoded protein is CSAEPLPRGMGYTF.

In nucleotides, the CDR3 is TGTGCCAGCAGTTTGGACGGGGGGATCCGGAAGGCTTTCTTT. This encodes CASSLDGGIRKAFF. The rearrangement joins TRBV27 to TRBJ1-1, with D maybe TRBD1 (5 bases). Trimming pared 3 bases from V and 11 bases from J, leaving 19 bases between. Germline-derived CDR1 and CDR2 are MNHEY and SMNVEV (reference sequence). This CDR3 is 14 amino acids long.

This rearrangement joins TRBV6-5 to TRBJ2-1; weak D call: TRBD2 (5 bases). Germline CDR1 reads MNHEY; CDR2 reads SVGAGI. The V end was cut by 0 bases, the J end by 2 bases, with 14 bases between. CDR3 length: 17 amino acids. CDR3: CASSYSRAGRAYNEQFF. As DNA, the CDR3 is TGTGCCAGCAGTTACTCGAGGGCGGGTAGGGCCTACAATGAGCAGTTCTTC.

The chain employs TRBV3-1 and TRBJ2-5; no clear D gene. The CDR3 covers 14 residues. Trimming shortened V by 0 bases and J by 2 bases, and 7 bases separated the two germline ends. Germline assignment: CDR1 LGHDT and CDR2 YNNKEL (reference sequence). CDR3 loop: CASSQELGQETQYF. CDR3 nucleotide sequence: TGTGCCAGCAGCCAAGAATTGGGACAAGAGACCCAGTACTTC.

Details on this clonotype: Sequence at one end of the junction differs from germline and may be a read error. The J gene is TRBJ2-7, the V gene TRBV20-1; no reliable D call. The CDR3 consists of 12 residues. Germline V gene sequence: CDR1 DFQATT, CDR2 SNEGSKA (reference sequence). The CDR3 loop reads CSARDLVTALVF. In DNA form, the CDR3 reads TGCAGTGCTAGAGATCTTGTAACAGCCCTCGTCTTC.

V usage is TRBV9 and J usage is TRBJ2-1, with D maybe TRBD2 (6 bases). Per the germline V gene, CDR1 is SGDLS and CDR2 is YYNGEE. The V end lost 0 bases, the J end lost 4 bases, and 11 bases lay between the germline ends. The length of the CDR3 is 15 residues. CDR3 in amino acids: CASSVEPAGYNEQFF. The CDR3 coding sequence is TGTGCCAGCAGCGTAGAACCAGCGGGTTACAATGAGCAGTTCTTC.

The V gene is TRBV27, the J gene TRBJ2-3; D remains unclear. Trimming pared 4 bases from V and 2 bases from J, leaving 10 bases between. This CDR3 has 14 amino acids. Germline V gene lookup returns CDR1 MNHEY and CDR2 SMNVEV (reference sequence). The CDR3 sequence: CASSSRKTTDTQYF. For the CDR3, the DNA is TGTGCCAGCAGTTCCCGAAAAACCACAGATACGCAGTATTTT.

V usage is TRBV5-4 and J usage is TRBJ2-5; 8 positions match TRBD1. Germline values: CDR1 SGHNT, CDR2 YYREEE (reference sequence). Unmatched junction bases numbered 5, after V lost 4 bases and J lost 0 bases. The CDR3 contains 15 residues. The CDR3 spells CASSPGQANQETQYF. CDR3 in DNA: TGTGCCAGCAGCCCGGGACAGGCGAACCAAGAGACCCAGTACTTC.

V usage is TRBV9 and J usage is TRBJ2-3, with D unclear. The CDR3 sequence is 16 residues long. Trimming cost V 0 bases and J 0 bases, with 11 bases left between them. The germline gives CDR1 SGDLS, CDR2 YYNGEE. The CDR3 spells CASSVDSAVSTDTQYF. CDR3 in DNA: TGTGCCAGCAGCGTAGATAGTGCTGTCAGCACAGATACGCAGTATTTT. The complete variable domain, with remaining parts taken from reference TRBV9 and TRBJ2-3, reads DSGVTQTPKHLITATGQRVTLRCSPRSGDLSVYWYQQSLDQGLQFLIQYYNGEERAKGNILERFSAQQFPDLHSELNLSSLELGDSALYFCASSVDSAVSTDTQYFGPGTRLTVL.

V is TRBV12-3 or TRBV12-4 and J is TRBJ2-1; 9 nucleotides line up with TRBD2. The junction had 13 bases not matched to a gene; V was cut back by 5 bases and J by 14 bases. There are 14 residues in the CDR3. CDR3 amino acids: CASSPMWTSAVKFF. DNA for the CDR3: TGTGCCAGCAGTCCTATGTGGACTAGCGCCGTGAAGTTCTTC.